The clone carrying this T cell receptor (beta chain) was recorded a few times. This specimen comes from a study of beta chain features in type 1 diabetes. Reverse transcribing all isolated RNA meant expressed TCRB transcripts were sequenced. The data were produced by immunoSEQ multiplex PCR, yet TCRdb's version contains in-frame clones alone and is incomplete. The table shows some 220,000 clones, with roughly a tenth occurring only once. Stem cell-like memory, regulatory, central memory and naive CD4+ cells were sorted via CD45RO/CCR7/CD25/CD127/CD95/CD27. The CDR3 loop spans 12 amino acids. Per the germline V gene, CDR1 is MNHNS and CDR2 is SASEGT. With 8 bases removed from V and 12 bases from J, the gap between germline ends came to 17 bases.

Material for sequencing was central memory CD4+ T cells from blood. The chain links TRBV6-1 to TRBJ2-1; possible D gene TRBD2, 6 bases. The sequence derives from a young man in good health. CDR3 sequence reads: CASSDSGVRQFF. The CDR3 DNA reads as TGTGCCAGCTCCGATTCGGGGGTCAGGCAGTTCTTC.